This entry lists 20 T cell receptor beta chains sequenced from one sample in a study of Graves' ophthalmopathy and Graves' hyperthyroidism. The TCR beta CDR3 regions underwent amplification from RNA transcripts. First-round RT-PCR employed HTBI primers, with a second-round multiplex PCR after it. TCRdb used MiXCR to reprocess the multiplex PCR reads, holding one entry per CDR3 protein. The top ten clones hold about 45% of a sample with 260,000 or so distinct CDR3 sequences, roughly 50% of them seen once. The sample taken for sequencing was peripheral blood. Every receptor here comes from an adult man with Graves' ophthalmopathy.

V is TRBV20-1 and J is TRBJ1-5, with 9 positions matching TRBD1. CDR3 length: 14 residues. J gave up 7 bases and V 3 bases, and 7 bases lay outside the gene matches. CDR1 is DFQATT and CDR2 is SNEGSKA in the germline V gene (reference sequence). The CDR3: CSARTTGGGQPQHF. Here the CDR3 DNA reads TGCAGTGCTAGGACTACAGGGGGCGGGCAGCCCCAGCATTTT.

The chain joins TRBV5-1 to TRBJ2-7; 11 bases match TRBD2. V shed 0 bases and J 6 bases; nucleotides not matched to a gene: 5. The length of the CDR3 is 15 residues. Looked up from germline, CDR1 is SGHRS and CDR2 is YFSETQ. The CDR3 region is CASSLELAGGGEQYF. For the CDR3, the DNA is TGCGCCAGCAGCTTGGAGCTAGCGGGAGGAGGCGAGCAGTACTTC.

The chain has TRBV9 and TRBJ1-1; TRBD1 is a possible D gene (5 bases). This CDR3 contains 14 residues. Germline CDR1 is SGDLS and CDR2 is YYNGEE. The V and J ends lost 4 bases and 5 bases respectively, with 15 bases between them. The DNA of the CDR3 is TGTGCCAGCAGCCGGGGCGGGGGGAGAACTGAAGCTTTCTTT. This gives the protein CASSRGGGRTEAFF.

V usage is TRBV19 and J usage is TRBJ2-2; D is tentatively TRBD1 or TRBD2 (6 bases each). The CDR3 runs to 17 residues. CDR1 is LNHDA and CDR2 is SQIVND in the germline V gene (reference sequence). V was trimmed by 0 bases and J by 7 bases, leaving 18 bases between them. CDR3 sequence: CASSIEPYRARGGELFF. CDR3 bases: TGTGCCAGTAGTATAGAACCCTACAGGGCGCGGGGCGGGGAGCTGTTTTTT.

The rearrangement links TRBV9 to TRBJ1-6; D perhaps matches TRBD1 (6 bases). The CDR3 totals 14 residues. Germline-derived CDR1 and CDR2 are SGDLS and YYNGEE. The V gene lost 9 bases and the J gene lost 4 bases, with 14 bases spanning the gap. The DNA for the CDR3 is TGTGCCATCAGAACACAGGGTTATAATTCACCCCTCCACTTT. Translation gives CAIRTQGYNSPLHF.

Comments on this clonotype: This sequence may be a read error, since a much larger clone differs from it by one base. This chain links TRBV5-1 with TRBJ2-2, with D tentatively TRBD1 (5 bases). The germline V gene has CDR1 SGHRS and CDR2 YFSETQ. The ends were cut back, 2 bases at V and 6 bases at J, with 17 bases in the middle. The CDR3 is made up of 16 amino acids. Here the CDR3 DNA reads TGCGCCAGCAGCTTCAGCCCAGGGTATTCGGCCGGGGAGCTGTTTTTT. Translated: CASSFSPGYSAGELFF.

This clonotype was seen a few times. The chain uses TRBV9 and TRBJ1-6; D gene uncertain. V was shortened by 4 bases and J by 9 bases, with 17 bases between the two germline ends. Looked up from germline, CDR1 is SGDLS and CDR2 is YYNGEE. The CDR3 consists of 15 residues. In nucleotides, the CDR3 is TGTGCCAGCAGCCCCAACCCCGGAGGGTCTTCACCCCTCCACTTT. Translation: CASSPNPGGSSPLHF.

The sample holds a few counts of this clonotype. The V gene is TRBV20-1, the J gene TRBJ1-6; D ambiguous. V lost 1 base and J 10 bases, leaving 5 bases between the germline ends. This CDR3 spans 11 amino acids. Germline V gene lookup returns CDR1 DFQATT and CDR2 SNEGSKA (reference sequence). The CDR3 DNA sequence: TGCAGTGCTAGAGGCGTCTCACCCCTCCACTTT. This encodes CSARGVSPLHF.

The chain is built from TRBV11-2 and TRBJ2-7; possibly TRBD2 for D (5 bases). The CDR3 covers 14 residues. Trimming removed 5 bases from V and 5 bases from J, with 16 bases in between. Germline CDR1 is SGHAT and CDR2 is FQNNGV. The CDR3 DNA reads as TGTGCCAGCAGCCAAAACCAACGGGAACACGAGCAGTACTTC. Its protein is CASSQNQREHEQYF. Full variable domain (outside the CDR3, taken from reference TRBV11-2 and TRBJ2-7): EAGVAQSPRYKIIEKRQSVAFWCNPISGHATLYWYQQILGQGPKLLIQFQNNGVVDDSQLPKDRFSAERLKGVDSTLKIQPAKLEDSAVYLCASSQNQREHEQYFGPGTRLTVT.

This clonotype was observed a single time. One junction end disagrees with the germline gene, perhaps due to a read error. The genes are TRBV7-3 and TRBJ2-6; 9 positions match TRBD1. The CDR3 is 14 residues long. The germline V gene has CDR1 SGHTA and CDR2 FQGTGA. This CDR3 reads CASSSGDRAYVLTF. CDR3 nucleotide sequence: TGTGCCAGCAGCTCGGGGGACAGGGCCTACGTCCTGACTTTC.

This clonotype came up many times. The rearrangement uses TRBV7-6 and TRBJ2-7; D is unclear. Per the germline V gene, CDR1 is SGHVS and CDR2 is FNYEAQ. CDR3 length: 13 residues. Trimming took 5 bases from V and 6 from J, leaving 14 bases between them. The CDR3 loop reads CASSPSRWGEQYF. The CDR3 DNA reads TGTGCCAGCAGCCCATCGAGGTGGGGCGAGCAGTACTTC.

This clonotype was detected a few times. The rearrangement links TRBV15 to TRBJ2-2; D remains unclear. The CDR3 runs 15 residues. Per the germline V gene, CDR1 is LNHNV and CDR2 is YYDKDF (reference sequence). V lost 4 bases, J lost 0 bases, and 9 bases lay in between. The CDR3 DNA follows: TGTGCCACCAGCACAGACACCTCGAACACCGGGGAGCTGTTTTTT. It translates to CATSTDTSNTGELFF.

This chain connects TRBV28 to TRBJ1-5; D is uncertain. Germline V gene lookup returns CDR1 MDHEN and CDR2 SYDVKM. The CDR3 contains 16 residues. V lost 0 bases and J lost 3, with 12 bases in between. CDR3 nucleotide sequence: TGTGCCAGCAGTTTATGGTACAGTAATAACAATCAGCCCCAGCATTTT. Translating gives CASSLWYSNNNQPQHF.

This chain links TRBV6-5 with TRBJ2-2; D not certain. Germline values: CDR1 MNHEY, CDR2 SVGAGI. This CDR3 contains 17 residues. V shed 5 bases and J shed 0 bases, with 16 bases lying between them. The CDR3 sequence is CASSDPLYRTNTGELFF. The CDR3 bases are TGTGCCAGCAGTGACCCCCTCTACCGAACGAACACCGGGGAGCTGTTTTTT.

The gene calls are TRBV29-1 and TRBJ2-5; 10 positions match TRBD2. CDR1 SQVTM and CDR2 ANQGSEA come from the germline V gene. J lost 4 bases, V lost 6 bases, and 8 bases had no gene match. The CDR3 loop spans 14 amino acids. The CDR3 DNA sequence: TGCAGCGTCACTAGCGGGGCCACGAGAGAGACCCAGTACTTC. It is translated as CSVTSGATRETQYF.

This rearrangement joins TRBV29-1 to TRBJ2-7; the D gene is possibly TRBD1 (5 bases). Germline V gives CDR1 SQVTM, CDR2 ANQGSEA. Trimming took 5 bases from V and 4 from J, leaving 12 bases between them. CDR3 size: 12 residues. The CDR3 DNA reads TGCAGCGTTAGGCAGGGAACGTACGAGCAGTACTTC. It translates to CSVRQGTYEQYF.

The CDR3 sequence is CASSGPSSNQPQHF. In DNA, the CDR3 is TGTGCCAGTAGTGGACCGAGCAGCAATCAGCCCCAGCATTTT. The V gene is TRBV19, the J gene TRBJ1-5; D unclear. Germline CDR1 reads LNHDA; CDR2 reads SQIVND (reference sequence). The CDR3 runs to 14 residues. V was shortened by 5 bases and J by 1 base, with 9 bases between the two germline ends.

Only a few counts were recorded for this clonotype. The chain joins TRBV5-8 to TRBJ2-7; the D is unclear. The CDR3 has 11 amino acids. The V end was cut by 2 bases, the J end by 5 bases, with 5 bases between. Germline V gives CDR1 SGHTS, CDR2 YDEGEE. CDR3 sequence reads: CASSFADEQYF. The CDR3 nucleotides are TGTGCCAGCAGCTTTGCGGACGAGCAGTACTTC. Complete variable domain (other parts from reference TRBV5-8 and TRBJ2-7): EAGVTQSPTHLIKTRGQQATLRCSPISGHTSVYWYQQALGLGLQFLLWYDEGEERNRGNFPPRFSGRQFPNYSSELNVNALELEDSALYLCASSFADEQYFGPGTRLTVT.

The chain employs TRBV5-1 and TRBJ1-2; tentatively, D is TRBD1 (6 bases). Germline V gene lookup returns CDR1 SGHRS and CDR2 YFSETQ. Trimming shortened V by 3 bases and J by 6 bases, and 21 bases separated the two germline ends. The CDR3 has 16 amino acids. DNA for the CDR3: TGCGCCAGCAGCTCAACCCGAGTGGACAGAGGGGATGGCTACACCTTC. It encodes CASSSTRVDRGDGYTF. Filled out from reference TRBV5-1 and TRBJ1-2, the complete variable domain reads KAGVTQTPRYLIKTRGQQVTLSCSPISGHRSVSWYQQTPGQGLQFLFEYFSETQRNKGNFPGRFSGRQFSNSRSEMNVSTLELGDSALYLCASSSTRVDRGDGYTFGSGTRLTVV.

The genes are TRBV7-3 and TRBJ1-1; D not resolved. The CDR3 has 13 residues. Germline lookup yields CDR1 SGHTA and CDR2 FQGTGA. Trimming removed 3 bases from V and 0 bases from J, with 5 bases in between. Here the CDR3 DNA reads TGTGCCAGCAGCTTTGAGATGAACACTGAAGCTTTCTTT. Its translation is CASSFEMNTEAFF. Combining the CDR3 with reference TRBV7-3 and TRBJ1-1 gives the whole variable domain GAGVSQTPSNKVTEKGKYVELRCDPISGHTALYWYRQSLGQGPEFLIYFQGTGAADDSGLPNDRFFAVRPEGSVSTLKIQRTERGDSAVYLCASSFEMNTEAFFGQGTRLTVV.